Each of the 29 T cell receptor beta chains below was sequenced from the same sample in a study of blood T cell repertoires in COVID-19. Assay: immunoSEQ multiplex PCR; the TCRdb copy retains only in-frame clones and omits some. The table records 200,000 to 300,000 clones, approximately 86% of them present only once. The material sequenced was peripheral blood. The receptors originated from a woman aged 55-75 years with COVID-19, enrolled during active disease.

CDR3 nucleotide sequence: TGTGCCAGCAGTTCCCATGGACAGCTGTCGTCCTACGAGCAGTACTTC. It translates to CASSSHGQLSSYEQYF. The chain carries TRBV6-2 or TRBV6-3 and TRBJ2-7; perhaps TRBD1 as D (6 bases). The CDR3 consists of 16 residues. Per the germline V gene, CDR1 is MNHEY and CDR2 is SVGEGT. Trimming left V 4 bases short and J 1 base short, with 17 bases between.

The chain employs TRBV9 and TRBJ2-1; 8 bases line up with TRBD2. Germline assignment: CDR1 SGDLS and CDR2 YYNGEE. The V and J ends lost 4 bases and 4 bases, in that order; junction bases with no gene match: 10. The CDR3 is 16 residues long. Here the CDR3 DNA reads TGTGCCAGCAGCCCGGTTTCAGCGGGAGTATACAATGAGCAGTTCTTC. Translated: CASSPVSAGVYNEQFF. The full variable domain, with the rest looked up from reference TRBV9 and TRBJ2-1, is DSGVTQTPKHLITATGQRVTLRCSPRSGDLSVYWYQQSLDQGLQFLIQYYNGEERAKGNILERFSAQQFPDLHSELNLSSLELGDSALYFCASSPVSAGVYNEQFFGPGTRLTVL.

This clone was seen once. J is TRBJ2-1 and V is TRBV6-4, with TRBD1 matching over 8 bases. The V and J ends lost 8 bases and 6 bases, in that order; junction bases with no gene match: 9. Germline assignment: CDR1 MRHNA and CDR2 SNTAGT. This CDR3 contains 14 residues. In DNA, the CDR3 is TGTGCCAGCTCCTTAGAAGGGACAGGCAATGAGCAGTTCTTC. Translation: CASSLEGTGNEQFF.

V is TRBV19 and J is TRBJ1-5; possible D gene TRBD1, 6 bases. Trimming took off 6 bases at V and 3 bases at J, with 12 bases between the two ends. The V gene's germline CDR1 is LNHDA and CDR2 SQIVND (reference sequence). CDR3 size: 14 residues. DNA for the CDR3: TGTGCCAGTAGGGGGGACACGGACAATCAGCCCCAGCATTTT. This translates into CASRGDTDNQPQHF.

The DNA of the CDR3 is TGTGCCAGCAGTCCGGGACTAGCGGGAACCTACGAGCAGTACTTC. Translated: CASSPGLAGTYEQYF. The chain uses TRBV27 and TRBJ2-7, with TRBD2 matching 13 bases. This CDR3 spans 15 amino acids. Losses at the gene ends were 5 bases for V and 2 bases for J; bases not matched to a gene: 3. CDR1 MNHEY and CDR2 SMNVEV come from the germline V gene (reference sequence).

The CDR3 spells CASRITGGSNQPQHF. The CDR3 DNA sequence: TGTGCCAGCAGAATAACAGGGGGAAGCAATCAGCCCCAGCATTTT. The V call is TRBV6-5, the J call TRBJ1-5; 8 bases are shared with TRBD1. From germline, CDR1 is MNHEY and CDR2 SVGAGI. The CDR3 runs 15 residues. Germline trimming cut 6 bases from V and 1 base from J; bases unmatched to any gene: 5.

The V call is TRBV6-5, the J call TRBJ2-5, with 7 bases identical to TRBD1. V shed 5 bases, J shed 2 bases, and the junction held 8 bases outside the gene matches. The CDR3 is made up of 15 amino acids. Germline V gives CDR1 MNHEY, CDR2 SVGAGI. Written as DNA, the CDR3 is TGTGCCAGCAGTCCCCTGGGACAGAGTCAAGAGACCCAGTACTTC. It translates to CASSPLGQSQETQYF.

The V and J genes are TRBV9 and TRBJ2-7; D perhaps matches TRBD1 (5 bases). The CDR3 is made up of 16 amino acids. The V and J ends lost 0 bases and 4 bases respectively, with 17 bases between them. Germline V CDR1 and CDR2: SGDLS, YYNGEE. CDR3: CASSVESRVGLYEQYF. For the CDR3, the DNA is TGTGCCAGCAGCGTAGAGAGCAGGGTGGGTTTGTACGAGCAGTACTTC.

The J gene is TRBJ1-1, the V gene TRBV5-8; TRBD1 agrees at 7 bases. The CDR3 covers 17 residues. V dropped 1 base and J dropped 4; count of bases not matched to a gene: 13. The germline CDR1 and CDR2 sequences are SGHTS and YDEGEE. This CDR3 is CASSLTGVSVRGTEAFF. The CDR3 nucleotides read TGTGCCAGCAGCTTGACAGGGGTATCAGTCAGGGGCACTGAAGCTTTCTTT.

The CDR3 DNA is TGTGCCAGCAGCTTAGCGTCAGGGAACGGCCCTGAAGCTTTCTTT. The encoded protein is CASSLASGNGPEAFF. The chain joins TRBV11-2 to TRBJ1-1; perhaps TRBD1 as D (5 bases). CDR1 SGHAT and CDR2 FQNNGV come from the germline V gene. This CDR3 spans 15 amino acids. Between the trimmed V and J ends, which lost 1 base and 6 bases, there was a span of 15 bases. Variable domain in full (rest from reference TRBV11-2 and TRBJ1-1): EAGVAQSPRYKIIEKRQSVAFWCNPISGHATLYWYQQILGQGPKLLIQFQNNGVVDDSQLPKDRFSAERLKGVDSTLKIQPAKLEDSAVYLCASSLASGNGPEAFFGQGTRLTVV.

The chain joins TRBV12-3 or TRBV12-4 to TRBJ1-1; no clear D. V dropped 3 bases and J dropped 4 bases, with 6 bases sitting between them. The CDR3 spans 12 residues. The CDR3 spells CASSFPGTEAFF. As DNA, the CDR3 is TGTGCCAGCAGTTTCCCGGGCACTGAAGCTTTCTTT.

The chain recombines TRBV28 with TRBJ2-1; a possible D gene is TRBD2 (5 bases). Trimming cost V 2 bases and J 7 bases, with 15 bases left between them. The CDR3 consists of 15 residues. Germline V gives CDR1 MDHEN, CDR2 SYDVKM. The CDR3, as DNA: TGTGCCAGCAGTTTACTCGTGCTAGCACTAAATGAGCAGTTCTTC. It specifies CASSLLVLALNEQFF.

The chain carries TRBV30 and TRBJ1-1, with D possibly being TRBD1 (6 bases). V lost 4 bases and J lost 6, with 9 bases in between. CDR1 and CDR2 from the germline V gene are GTSNPN and SVGIG (reference sequence). The CDR3 covers 11 residues. DNA for the CDR3: TGTGCCTGGATCCAGGGGTCTGAAGCTTTCTTT. Translated, it gives CAWIQGSEAFF.

The chain combines TRBV29-1 with TRBJ1-1; the D is unclear. The CDR3 covers 11 residues. In germline, CDR1 is SQVTM, CDR2 ANQGSEA. Trimming left V 3 bases short and J 11 bases short, with 13 bases between. The CDR3 DNA reads TGCAGCGTTGACGAGCGACCCCTGGCTTTCTTT. Amino acids: CSVDERPLAFF. Together with reference TRBV29-1 and TRBJ1-1, the CDR3 gives the full variable domain: SAVISQKPSRDICQRGTSLTIQCQVDSQVTMMFWYRQQPGQSLTLIATANQGSEATYESGFVIDKFPISRPNLTFSTLTVSNMSPEDSSIYLCSVDERPLAFFGQGTRLTVV.

Comments on this clone: Other nucleotide sequences from this sample produce the same CDR3. This sequence joins TRBV6-5 and TRBJ1-6; the D gene is possibly TRBD1 (5 bases). V lost 0 bases to trimming and J lost 6 bases, with 9 bases between them. The CDR3 totals 15 residues. Germline V gives CDR1 MNHEY, CDR2 SVGAGI. The CDR3 is CASSYSIQGNSPLHF. CDR3 nucleotide sequence: TGTGCCAGCAGTTACTCGATTCAGGGTAATTCACCCCTCCACTTT.

This chain links TRBV27 with TRBJ2-2; tentative D call: TRBD1 (6 bases). CDR1 and CDR2 (germline): MNHEY, SMNVEV (reference sequence). V dropped 4 bases and J dropped 3 bases, with 12 bases sitting between them. The CDR3 sequence is 15 residues long. The chain's CDR3 is CASSWAGVDTGELFF. The CDR3 nucleotides read TGTGCCAGCAGTTGGGCAGGGGTGGACACCGGGGAGCTGTTTTTT.

The gene calls are TRBV30 and TRBJ1-6, with D possibly being TRBD1 (5 bases). Germline CDR1 and CDR2: GTSNPN and SVGIG (reference sequence). The CDR3 is 14 residues long. Trimming removed 5 bases at V and 7 bases at J, with 15 bases between. The CDR3 region has the DNA TGTGCCTGGTCCTACCTTGGGGGGAATTCACCCCTCCACTTT. Residues: CAWSYLGGNSPLHF.

The chain links TRBV9 to TRBJ2-7, with D tentatively TRBD2 (6 bases). Germline lookup yields CDR1 SGDLS and CDR2 YYNGEE. CDR3 length: 15 amino acids. Between the trimmed V and J ends, which lost 4 bases and 5 bases, there was a span of 19 bases. The CDR3 sequence is CASSTELAGEDEQYF. The CDR3 nucleotides are TGTGCCAGCAGCACCGAGCTAGCTGGGGAGGACGAGCAGTACTTC.

This sequence joins TRBV21-1 and TRBJ2-5; the D call of TRBD1 is as the table states it, not checked on the DNA. TRBV21-1 is shown as a pseudogene. The CDR3 length is 15 residues. CDR3 nucleotide sequence: TGTGCCAGCAGCGAAGGGGGGACAGGGAAAGAGACCCAGTACTTC. Its translation is CASSEGGTGKETQYF.

In its sample, this clone was seen once. The V and J genes are TRBV6-5 and TRBJ1-2; unclear D gene. The CDR3 spans 13 residues. From germline, CDR1 is MNHEY and CDR2 SVGAGI. Trimming took off 0 bases at V and 9 bases at J, with 11 bases between the two ends. This CDR3 reads CASSYSRGLSYTF. CDR3 DNA: TGTGCCAGCAGTTACTCAAGAGGGCTAAGCTACACCTTC.

The V and J genes are TRBV18 and TRBJ2-2, with unresolved D. Looked up from germline, CDR1 is KGHSH and CDR2 is LQKENI. Between the trimmed V and J ends, which lost 5 bases and 6 bases, there was a span of 7 bases. The CDR3 runs to 12 residues. CDR3 in DNA: TGTGCCAGCTCATCGCAGGCCGGGGAGCTGTTTTTT. Its translation: CASSSQAGELFF.

The V call is TRBV25-1, the J call TRBJ1-6; tentatively, D is TRBD1 (5 bases). Trimming took off 1 base at V and 10 bases at J, with 14 bases between the two ends. CDR1 and CDR2 (germline): MGHDK, SYGVNS. This CDR3 is built from 15 residues. In DNA form, the CDR3 reads TGTGCCAGCAGTGAATCCGGCAGGGTGGTATCACCCCTCCACTTT. Protein sequence: CASSESGRVVSPLHF.

V is TRBV5-1 and J is TRBJ2-3, with unresolved D. Germline CDR1 reads SGHRS; CDR2 reads YFSETQ. Trimming took 1 base from V and 3 from J, leaving 6 bases between them. The CDR3 spans 13 residues. CDR3 nucleotides: TGCGCCAGCAGCTTGATCACAACAGATACGCAGTATTTT. This sequence encodes CASSLITTDTQYF. Based on the CDR3 plus reference TRBV5-1 and TRBJ2-3, the full variable domain is KAGVTQTPRYLIKTRGQQVTLSCSPISGHRSVSWYQQTPGQGLQFLFEYFSETQRNKGNFPGRFSGRQFSNSRSEMNVSTLELGDSALYLCASSLITTDTQYFGPGTRLTVL.

The gene calls are TRBV4-3 and TRBJ2-2; tentative D call: TRBD2 (6 bases). Germline CDR1 and CDR2: LGHNA and YSLEER. The CDR3 runs 16 residues. The V gene lost 0 bases and the J gene lost 7 bases, with 15 bases spanning the gap. The CDR3 loop reads CASSQDKTGVSGELFF. The DNA of the CDR3 is TGCGCCAGCAGCCAAGATAAGACGGGAGTGAGCGGGGAGCTGTTTTTT.

The V and J genes are TRBV27 and TRBJ2-5; D not certain. Germline CDR1 MNHEY, CDR2 SMNVEV (reference sequence). CDR3 size: 13 residues. V was shortened by 6 bases and J by 4 bases, with 12 bases between the two germline ends. The CDR3 DNA is TGTGCCAGCAGGCTGTCTCCGGGAGAGACCCAGTACTTC. It is translated as CASRLSPGETQYF.

J is TRBJ2-2 and V is TRBV15; 7 nucleotides agree with TRBD2. The V segment lost 0 bases and the J segment 4 bases; nucleotides outside the gene matches: 5. CDR3 length: 16 residues. Germline CDR1 reads LNHNV; CDR2 reads YYDKDF (reference sequence). CDR3 sequence: CATSRDAGVGTGELFF. In nucleotides, the CDR3 is TGTGCCACCAGCAGAGACGCGGGAGTGGGCACCGGGGAGCTGTTTTTT.

This sequence joins TRBV18 and TRBJ2-7; either TRBD1 or TRBD2 may supply D (9 bases each). The CDR3 is made up of 20 amino acids. The germline V and J ends were trimmed by 6 bases and 0 bases, with 30 bases remaining between them. Germline V gene data show CDR1 as KGHSH and CDR2 as LQKENI. The CDR3 sequence is CASSPHTGGAGSGSSYEQYF. The DNA of the CDR3 is TGTGCCAGCTCGCCGCATACAGGGGGCGCGGGTAGCGGGAGCTCCTACGAGCAGTACTTC. Drawing the rest from reference TRBV18 and TRBJ2-7, the complete variable domain is NAGVMQNPRHLVRRRGQEARLRCSPMKGHSHVYWYRQLPEEGLKFMVYLQKENIIDESGMPKERFSAEFPKEGPSILRIQQVVRGDSAAYFCASSPHTGGAGSGSSYEQYFGPGTRLTVT.

This chain uses TRBV18 with TRBJ2-5; 8 nucleotides line up with TRBD1. Losses at the gene ends were 1 base for V and 4 bases for J; bases not matched to a gene: 8. This CDR3 has 16 amino acids. Germline CDR1 reads KGHSH; CDR2 reads LQKENI. This CDR3 is CASSPRGTGLRETQYF. The DNA of the CDR3 is TGTGCCAGCTCACCACGAGGGACAGGCCTCCGAGAGACCCAGTACTTC. The full variable domain, its missing parts supplied by reference TRBV18 and TRBJ2-5, is NAGVMQNPRHLVRRRGQEARLRCSPMKGHSHVYWYRQLPEEGLKFMVYLQKENIIDESGMPKERFSAEFPKEGPSILRIQQVVRGDSAAYFCASSPRGTGLRETQYFGPGTRLLVL.

The CDR3 here is CASSQTTTGENSNQPQHF. CDR3 nucleotide sequence: TGCGCCAGCAGCCAAACTACGACAGGGGAGAATAGCAATCAGCCCCAGCATTTT. The chain carries TRBV4-1 and TRBJ1-5; 8 bases align to TRBD1. Germline assignment: CDR1 MGHRA and CDR2 YSYEKL. This CDR3 comprises 18 residues. V was clipped by 2 bases and J by 0 bases; unmatched bases: 9.